The rows below give T cell receptor beta chains drawn from one sample of a study of T cell repertoires in cytomegalovirus infection. TCRdb re-analysed the reads in MiXCR, keeping a single row per CDR3 protein. Here the sample spans roughly 630,000 distinct CDR3 sequences, roughly a quarter being singletons. Sequencing was done on a sample of CD8+ T cells from PBMCs. The receptors stem from a human donor in good health (CMV status not recorded). Some clones in this sample may be carry-over from other donors' samples. The CDR3 runs from the conserved cysteine through the conserved F or W. A D gene is named only where the DNA matches it firmly. Clone sizes are given selectively: once, few, many, or a class where the clone is expanded.

j_call clone_size cdr3_length d_call v_call cdr3_aa cdr3_nt
TRBJ2-1 - 12 - TRBV20-1 CSARDIFGEQFF TGCAGTGCTAGAGATATCTTCGGTGAGCAGTTCTTC
TRBJ1-5 - 15 TRBD1 TRBV20-1 CSAPKPDRGNQPQHF TGCAGTGCCCCCAAGCCGGACAGGGGGAATCAGCCCCAGCATTTT
TRBJ2-1 few 16 TRBD2 TRBV5-1 CASSLLAGGPFNEQFF TGCGCCAGCAGCCTACTAGCGGGGGGGCCGTTCAATGAGCAGTTCTTC
TRBJ2-2 many 16 TRBD1 TRBV23-1 CASSKRDSLNTGELFF TGCGCCAGCAGCAAACGGGACAGCCTGAACACCGGGGAGCTGTTTTTT
TRBJ2-1 - 17 TRBD2 TRBV5-4 CASSWGGERGSHNEQFF TGTGCCAGCAGCTGGGGGGGGGAGCGGGGCTCGCACAATGAGCAGTTCTTC
TRBJ2-3 few 14 - TRBV2 CASSEPMNTDTQYF TGTGCCAGCAGCGAACCAATGAACACAGATACGCAGTATTTT
TRBJ2-1 - 16 TRBD1 TRBV28 CASSASTGGRDNEQFF TGTGCCAGCAGTGCTTCGACAGGGGGCAGGGACAATGAGCAGTTCTTC
TRBJ2-5 many 12 - TRBV7-8 CASSFRQETQYF TGTGCCAGCAGCTTTCGACAAGAGACCCAGTACTTC
TRBJ2-1 - 19 TRBD2 TRBV7-6 CASSLASQLAGQLHNEQFF TGTGCCAGCAGCTTAGCTTCACAACTAGCGGGGCAACTTCACAATGAGCAGTTCTTC
TRBJ2-1 - 13 - TRBV19 CASTLGRLGEQFF TGTGCCAGTACCCTGGGTCGTTTGGGTGAGCAGTTCTTC
TRBJ2-3 - 12 - TRBV27 CASLGRTDTQYF TGTGCCAGCCTGGGCCGCACAGATACGCAGTATTTT
TRBJ2-5 - 16 TRBD2 TRBV7-9 CASSLPSGGLQETQYF TGTGCCAGCAGCCTACCTAGCGGGGGACTCCAAGAGACCCAGTACTTC
TRBJ1-1 few 12 - TRBV7-6 CASSLRREAAFF TGTGCCAGCAGCTTAAGGCGAGAAGCAGCTTTCTTT
TRBJ2-1 - 15 TRBD2 TRBV2 CASKASGGPYNEQFF TGTGCCAGCAAGGCTAGCGGGGGTCCCTACAATGAGCAGTTCTTC
TRBJ1-1 - 19 - TRBV7-3 CASRGGSFAGRARCTEAFF TGTGCCAGCAGAGGAGGGTCTTTCGCGGGGAGGGCTCGGTGCACTGAAGCTTTCTTT
TRBJ1-5 few 14 - TRBV20-1 CSASGGNSNQPQHF TGCAGTGCTAGCGGGGGTAATAGCAATCAGCCCCAGCATTTT
TRBJ2-7 many 12 - TRBV12-3/TRBV12-4 CASSLSWSEQYF TGTGCCAGCAGTTTGAGCTGGTCCGAGCAGTACTTC
TRBJ2-3 - 17 - TRBV23-1 CASSQWAGERSTDTQYF TGCGCCAGCAGTCAATGGGCAGGGGAAAGAAGCACAGATACGCAGTATTTT
TRBJ2-2 - 13 TRBD2 TRBV2 CANLGGGPGELFF TGTGCCAACCTCGGGGGGGGTCCCGGGGAGCTGTTTTTT
TRBJ1-5 - 14 - TRBV28 CASRIGQDNQPQHF TGTGCCAGCAGAATTGGACAAGACAATCAGCCCCAGCATTTT
TRBJ1-6 few 15 TRBD1 TRBV28 CASGGQGAVNSPLHF TGTGCCAGCGGTGGACAGGGGGCGGTCAATTCACCCCTCCACTTT
TRBJ2-3 few 15 - TRBV6-1 CASSVYRAGTDTQYF TGTGCCAGCAGTGTTTACAGGGCCGGAACAGATACGCAGTATTTT
TRBJ1-1 - 14 - TRBV6-2/TRBV6-3 CASIEDEGDTEAFF TGTGCCAGCATAGAGGACGAGGGGGACACTGAAGCTTTCTTT
TRBJ1-4 many 13 - TRBV7-9 CASSWGGHEKLFF TGTGCCAGCAGTTGGGGGGGCCATGAAAAACTGTTTTTT
TRBJ2-7 many 14 - TRBV7-6 CASSIGTQDYEQYF TGTGCCAGCAGCATTGGGACTCAAGACTACGAGCAGTACTTC
TRBJ2-4 many 14 - TRBV20-1 CSAIPKEVGNIQYF TGCAGTGCTATCCCCAAGGAGGTCGGAAACATTCAGTACTTC
TRBJ2-6 few 16 - TRBV20-1 CSARGTSSSGANVLTF TGCAGTGCTAGAGGGACTTCGTCCTCTGGGGCCAACGTCCTGACTTTC
TRBJ1-2 few 17 TRBD1 TRBV29-1 CSVDNFLGDRASRGYTF TGCAGCGTTGACAATTTTTTAGGGGACAGAGCCAGTCGTGGCTACACCTTC